The entry below describes one TCR beta chain. Its antigen is currently unknown. Primers: 60 Vbeta forward and 13 Jbeta reverse. Source study methods: It was a later analysis that counted roughly 80 million unique TCR beta chains, of which about 10 million were shared. Sequencing was performed with immunoSEQ multiplex PCR; in TCRdb, only in-frame clones are kept and a portion is missing. That table furnishes V, J and clone size, whereas the DNA furnished D and trimming. The repertoire includes about 210,000 clones, approximately 82% of them detected once, and 10% sits in the top ten. The data were taken from a study of cytomegalovirus exposure and HLA in healthy donors. Study conclusions and caveats: An analysis was carried out later, and it reportedly showed fewer N-insertions in an Asian-associated ancestry cluster than the 666-donor mean.

The CDR3 consists of 13 residues. Germline lookup yields CDR1 MNHEY and CDR2 SMNVEV (reference sequence). The trim removed 8 bases at V and 5 bases at J, leaving 8 bases unmatched. The clonotype originates from a woman aged 45 to 65 in good health and CMV-seropositive. The chain couples TRBV27 to TRBJ2-7, with 8 bases aligning to TRBD1. The specimen was PBMCs. This CDR3 reads CASRGQDSHEQYF. CDR3 sequence (DNA): TGTGCCAGCCGGGGACAGGACAGCCACGAGCAGTACTTC.